These T cell receptor beta chains were read from a single sample in a study of CD8 T cells in ankylosing spondylitis. TCRdb independently ran MiXCR on the 5' RACE reads; one entry per CDR3 protein. The sample includes some 840,000 distinct CDR3 sequences, roughly 10% of them seen just once. The sequenced material came from blood, either unsorted or a sorted T cell fraction (not recorded which). Every receptor here comes from a male donor with ankylosing spondylitis. Each CDR3 is given with its conserved first and last residue.

v_gene,j_gene,CDR3aa
TRBV6-5,TRBJ1-1,CASSYSWGATAEAFF
TRBV5-1,TRBJ2-1,CASSLKTGGPGDEQFF
TRBV7-2,TRBJ2-4,CASSPGRPKNIQYF
TRBV29-1,TRBJ2-3,CSVEGGGADTQYF
TRBV20-1,TRBJ2-1,CSAPRGLTDNEQFF
TRBV29-1,TRBJ1-2,CSASNFNYGYTF
TRBV4-2,TRBJ2-7,CASSQPGGPYEQYF
TRBV20-1,TRBJ2-3,CSARVSGTTNTQYF
TRBV5-1,TRBJ2-4,CASSLGTSSIQNIQYF
TRBV5-4,TRBJ2-5,CASSLEDSLGETQYF
TRBV12-3/TRBV12-4,TRBJ1-5,CASSPQDRYSNQPQHF
TRBV6-5,TRBJ2-3,CASSFAQDGGTDTQYF
TRBV6-1,TRBJ2-2,CASRQGLAGASTGELFF
TRBV7-9,TRBJ1-6,CASSLVQDSPLHF
TRBV21-1,TRBJ2-7,CASSTRDIKAYEQYF
TRBV6-5,TRBJ2-5,CASSYSTQGAQETQYF
TRBV6-5,TRBJ2-3,CASSYSVSWTDTQYF
TRBV3-1,TRBJ2-7,CASSQASGGYEQYF
TRBV3-1,TRBJ2-5,CASSQEGLVRGTQYF
TRBV20-1,TRBJ2-7,CSARDDGGLEYEQYF
TRBV10-3,TRBJ2-5,CTISDRGLAGGFVETQYF
TRBV20-1,TRBJ2-5,CCARVLLAGAQETQYF
TRBV5-6,TRBJ1-4,CASSLEGTDEKLFF
TRBV4-1,TRBJ2-7,CASSHTPTSGSTYEQYF
TRBV7-2,TRBJ2-7,CASSFAGSGASYEQYF
TRBV12-3/TRBV12-4,TRBJ2-5,CASRLKRGQETQYF
TRBV7-2,TRBJ2-7,CASSLTGTTEQYF
TRBV6-1,TRBJ1-5,CASRRTAYSNQPQHF